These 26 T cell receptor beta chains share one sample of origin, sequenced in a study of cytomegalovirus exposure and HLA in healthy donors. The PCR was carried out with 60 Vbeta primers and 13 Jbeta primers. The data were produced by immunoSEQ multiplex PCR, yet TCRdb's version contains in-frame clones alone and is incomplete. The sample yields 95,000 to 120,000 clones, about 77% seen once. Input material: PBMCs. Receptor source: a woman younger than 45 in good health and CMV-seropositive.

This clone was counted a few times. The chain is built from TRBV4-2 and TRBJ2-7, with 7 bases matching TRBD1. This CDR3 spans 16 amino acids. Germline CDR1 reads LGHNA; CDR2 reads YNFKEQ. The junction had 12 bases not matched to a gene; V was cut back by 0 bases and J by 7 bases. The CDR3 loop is CASSQDRGGAGGEQYF. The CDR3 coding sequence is TGTGCCAGCAGCCAAGATCGAGGGGGCGCCGGAGGAGAGCAGTACTTC.

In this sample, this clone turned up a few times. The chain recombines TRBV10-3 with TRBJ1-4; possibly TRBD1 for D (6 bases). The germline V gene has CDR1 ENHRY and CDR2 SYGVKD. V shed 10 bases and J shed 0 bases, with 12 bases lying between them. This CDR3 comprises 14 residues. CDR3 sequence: CATTQGTTNEKLFF. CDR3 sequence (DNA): TGTGCCACCACCCAGGGGACAACTAATGAAAAACTGTTTTTT.

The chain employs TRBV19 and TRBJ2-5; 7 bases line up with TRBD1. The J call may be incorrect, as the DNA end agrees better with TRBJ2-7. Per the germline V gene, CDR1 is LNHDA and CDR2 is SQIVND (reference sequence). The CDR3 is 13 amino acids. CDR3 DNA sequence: TGTGCCAGTAGTATCGACAGGGTGGGCGAGCAGTACTTC. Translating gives CASSIDRVGEQYF.

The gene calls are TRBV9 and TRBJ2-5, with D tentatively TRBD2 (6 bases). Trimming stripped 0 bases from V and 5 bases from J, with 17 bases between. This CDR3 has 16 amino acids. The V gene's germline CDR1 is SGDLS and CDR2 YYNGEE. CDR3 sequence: CASSVDGGAFEETQYF. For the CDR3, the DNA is TGTGCCAGCAGCGTAGACGGAGGGGCATTCGAGGAGACCCAGTACTTC.

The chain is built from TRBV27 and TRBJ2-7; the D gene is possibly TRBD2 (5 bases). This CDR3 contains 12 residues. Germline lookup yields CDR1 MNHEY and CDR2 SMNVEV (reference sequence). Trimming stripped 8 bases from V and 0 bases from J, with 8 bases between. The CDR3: CASRGVSYEQYF. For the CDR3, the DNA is TGTGCCAGCCGGGGAGTCTCCTACGAGCAGTACTTC.

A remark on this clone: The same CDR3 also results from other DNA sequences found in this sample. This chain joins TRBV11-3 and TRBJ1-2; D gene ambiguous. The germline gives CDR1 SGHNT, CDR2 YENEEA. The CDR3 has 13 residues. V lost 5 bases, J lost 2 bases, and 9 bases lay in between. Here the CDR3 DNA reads TGTGCCAGCAGCCCCCCGGGAAACTATGGCTACACCTTC. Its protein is CASSPPGNYGYTF.

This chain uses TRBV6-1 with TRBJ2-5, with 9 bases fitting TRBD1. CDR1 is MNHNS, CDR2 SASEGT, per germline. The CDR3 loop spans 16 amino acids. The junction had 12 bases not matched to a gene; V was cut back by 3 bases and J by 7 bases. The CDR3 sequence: CASSEAAGTGSGTQYF. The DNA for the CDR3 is TGTGCCAGCAGTGAGGCTGCCGGGACAGGGTCGGGGACCCAGTACTTC.

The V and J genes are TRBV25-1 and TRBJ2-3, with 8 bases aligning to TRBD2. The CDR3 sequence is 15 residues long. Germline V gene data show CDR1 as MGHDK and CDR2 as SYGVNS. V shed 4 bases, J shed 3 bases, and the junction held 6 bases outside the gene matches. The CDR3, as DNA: TGTGCCAGCAGTGTCCGGGGCGGGGGGACAGATACGCAGTATTTT. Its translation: CASSVRGGGTDTQYF.

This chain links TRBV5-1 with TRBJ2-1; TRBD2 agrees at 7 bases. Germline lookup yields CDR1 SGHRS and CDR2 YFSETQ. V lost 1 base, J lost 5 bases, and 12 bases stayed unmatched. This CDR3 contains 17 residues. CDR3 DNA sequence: TGCGCCAGCAGCTTGATGCTGAGACTAGCAGCAAACAATGAGCAGTTCTTC. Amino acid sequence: CASSLMLRLAANNEQFF.

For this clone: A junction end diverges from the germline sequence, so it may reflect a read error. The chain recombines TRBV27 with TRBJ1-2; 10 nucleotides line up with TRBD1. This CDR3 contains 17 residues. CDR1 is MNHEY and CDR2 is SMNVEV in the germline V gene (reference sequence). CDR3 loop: CASRSQAPGQGHYGHTF. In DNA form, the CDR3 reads TGTGCCAGCAGATCCCAGGCTCCGGGACAGGGGCACTATGGCCACACCTTC.

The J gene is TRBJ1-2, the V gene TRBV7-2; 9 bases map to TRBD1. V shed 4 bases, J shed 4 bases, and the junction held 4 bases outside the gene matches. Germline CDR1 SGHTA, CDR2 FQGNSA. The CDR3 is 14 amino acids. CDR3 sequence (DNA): TGTGCCAGCAGCTCACAGGGACAGGGCTATGGCTACACCTTC. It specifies CASSSQGQGYGYTF.

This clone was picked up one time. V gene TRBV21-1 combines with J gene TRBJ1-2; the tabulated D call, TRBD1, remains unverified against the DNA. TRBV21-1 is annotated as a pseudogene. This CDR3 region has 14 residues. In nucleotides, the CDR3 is TGTGCCAGCCAAAACCGGACAGGGGATTATGGCTACACCTTC. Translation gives CASQNRTGDYGYTF.

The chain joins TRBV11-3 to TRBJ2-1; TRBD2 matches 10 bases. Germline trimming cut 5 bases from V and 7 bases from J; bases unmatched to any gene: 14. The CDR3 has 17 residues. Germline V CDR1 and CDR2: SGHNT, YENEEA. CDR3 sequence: CASSLPTLAGGSNEQFF. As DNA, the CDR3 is TGTGCCAGCAGCCTCCCCACCTTAGCGGGAGGTTCGAATGAGCAGTTCTTC.

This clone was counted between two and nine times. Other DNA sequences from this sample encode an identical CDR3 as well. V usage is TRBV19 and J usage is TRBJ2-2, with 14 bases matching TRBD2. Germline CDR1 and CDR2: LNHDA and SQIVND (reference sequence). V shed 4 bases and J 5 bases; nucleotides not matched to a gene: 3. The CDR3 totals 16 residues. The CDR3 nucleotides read TGTGCCAGTAGTAGGACTAGCGGGGGGTATACCGGGGAGCTGTTTTTT. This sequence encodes CASSRTSGGYTGELFF.

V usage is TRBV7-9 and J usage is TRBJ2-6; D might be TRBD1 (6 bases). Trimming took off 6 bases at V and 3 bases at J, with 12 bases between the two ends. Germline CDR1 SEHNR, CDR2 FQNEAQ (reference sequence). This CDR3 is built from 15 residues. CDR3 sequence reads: CASSPQGVGANVLTF. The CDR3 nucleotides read TGTGCCAGCAGTCCACAGGGCGTTGGGGCCAACGTCCTGACTTTC.

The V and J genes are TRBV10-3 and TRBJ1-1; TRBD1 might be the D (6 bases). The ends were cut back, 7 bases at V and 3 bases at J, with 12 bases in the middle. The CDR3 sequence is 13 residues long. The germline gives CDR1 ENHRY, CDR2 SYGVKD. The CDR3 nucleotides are TGTGCCATCAACTCGGACAGTTACACTGAAGCTTTCTTT. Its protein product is CAINSDSYTEAFF.

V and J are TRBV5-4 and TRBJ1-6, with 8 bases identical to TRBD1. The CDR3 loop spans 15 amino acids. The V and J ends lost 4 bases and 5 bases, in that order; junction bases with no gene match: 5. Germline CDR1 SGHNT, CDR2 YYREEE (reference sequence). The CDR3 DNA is TGTGCCAGCAGCCTCCAGACAGGGGATAATTCACCCCTCCACTTT. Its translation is CASSLQTGDNSPLHF. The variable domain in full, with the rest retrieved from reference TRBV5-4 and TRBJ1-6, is ETGVTQSPTHLIKTRGQQVTLRCSSQSGHNTVSWYQQALGQGPQFIFQYYREEENGRGNFPPRFSGLQFPNYSSELNVNALELDDSALYLCASSLQTGDNSPLHFGNGTRLTVT.

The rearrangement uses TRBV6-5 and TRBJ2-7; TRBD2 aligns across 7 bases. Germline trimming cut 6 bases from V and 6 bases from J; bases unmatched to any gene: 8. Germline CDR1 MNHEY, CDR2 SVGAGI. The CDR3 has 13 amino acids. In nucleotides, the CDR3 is TGTGCCAGCAGGAGGCTAGCGGCGGTCGAGCAGTACTTC. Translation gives CASRRLAAVEQYF.

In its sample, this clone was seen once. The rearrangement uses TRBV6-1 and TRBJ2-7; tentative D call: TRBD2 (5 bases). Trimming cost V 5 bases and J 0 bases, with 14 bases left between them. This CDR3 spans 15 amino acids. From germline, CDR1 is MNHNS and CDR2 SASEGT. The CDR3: CASSSLALLSYEQYF. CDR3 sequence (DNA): TGTGCCAGCAGTAGTCTAGCTCTACTCTCCTACGAGCAGTACTTC.

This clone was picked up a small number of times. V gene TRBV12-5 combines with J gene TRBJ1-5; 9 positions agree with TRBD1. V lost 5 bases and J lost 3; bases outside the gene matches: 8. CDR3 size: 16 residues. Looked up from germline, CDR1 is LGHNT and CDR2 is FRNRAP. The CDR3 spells CASGPGQGSFNQPQHF. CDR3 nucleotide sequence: TGTGCTAGTGGTCCAGGACAGGGGAGTTTCAATCAGCCCCAGCATTTT.

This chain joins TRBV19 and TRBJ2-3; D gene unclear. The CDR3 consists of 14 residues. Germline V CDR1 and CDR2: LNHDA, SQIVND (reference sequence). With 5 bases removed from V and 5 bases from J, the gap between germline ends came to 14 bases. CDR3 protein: CASSVIEVKDTQYF. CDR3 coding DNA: TGTGCCAGTAGTGTAATAGAGGTAAAAGATACGCAGTATTTT. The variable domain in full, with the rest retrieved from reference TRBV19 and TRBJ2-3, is DGGITQSPKYLFRKEGQNVTLSCEQNLNHDAMYWYRQDPGQGLRLIYYSQIVNDFQKGDIAEGYSVSREKKESFPLTVTSAQKNPTAFYLCASSVIEVKDTQYFGPGTRLTVL.

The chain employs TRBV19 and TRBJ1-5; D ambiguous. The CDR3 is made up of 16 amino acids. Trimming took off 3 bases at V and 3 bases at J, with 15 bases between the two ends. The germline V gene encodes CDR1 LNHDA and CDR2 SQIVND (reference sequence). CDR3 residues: CASSIDPGVNNQPQHF. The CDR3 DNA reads TGTGCCAGTAGTATCGATCCGGGTGTAAACAATCAGCCCCAGCATTTT.

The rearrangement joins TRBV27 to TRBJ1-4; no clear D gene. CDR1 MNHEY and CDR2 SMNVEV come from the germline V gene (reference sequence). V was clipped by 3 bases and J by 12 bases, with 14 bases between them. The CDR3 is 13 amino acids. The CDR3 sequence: CASSFVQKEELFF. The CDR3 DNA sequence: TGTGCCAGCAGTTTTGTTCAGAAGGAGGAACTGTTTTTT. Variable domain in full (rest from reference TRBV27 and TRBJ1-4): EAQVTQNPRYLITVTGKKLTVTCSQNMNHEYMSWYRQDPGLGLRQIYYSMNVEVTDKGDVPEGYKVSRKEKRNFPLILESPSPNQTSLYFCASSFVQKEELFFGSGTQLSVL.

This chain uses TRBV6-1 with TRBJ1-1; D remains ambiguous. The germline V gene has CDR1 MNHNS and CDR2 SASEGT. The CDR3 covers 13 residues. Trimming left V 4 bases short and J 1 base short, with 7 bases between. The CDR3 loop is CASSVRQNTEAFF. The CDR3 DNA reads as TGTGCCAGCAGTGTCCGACAGAACACTGAAGCTTTCTTT.

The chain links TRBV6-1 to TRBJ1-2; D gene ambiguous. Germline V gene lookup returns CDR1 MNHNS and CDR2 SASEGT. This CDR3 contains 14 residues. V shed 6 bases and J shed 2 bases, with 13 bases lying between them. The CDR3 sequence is CASRGGSWNYGYTF. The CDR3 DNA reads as TGTGCCAGCAGAGGAGGGTCGTGGAACTATGGCTACACCTTC.

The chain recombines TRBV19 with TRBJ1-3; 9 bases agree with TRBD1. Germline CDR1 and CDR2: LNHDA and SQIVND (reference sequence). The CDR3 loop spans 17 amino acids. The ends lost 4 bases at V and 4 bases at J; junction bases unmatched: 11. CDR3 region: CASSKIPGQGTGNTIYF. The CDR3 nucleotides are TGTGCCAGTAGTAAAATCCCGGGACAGGGTACCGGAAACACCATATATTTT.